This T cell receptor (beta chain) came from a study of blood T cells in healthy people across ages (dated by TCRdb to 2013 to 2016). Regarding the complete study: In model experiments, template switching captured about one uniquely barcoded TCR beta cDNA molecule for every two T cells. The study measured age-related changes in TCR beta repertoire diversity using deep sequencing normalized with unique cDNA molecular identifiers. The donors were split into four age groups: young (average about 15 years), middle-aged (around 37), aged (more than 60) and long-lived (over 75). Two additional independent replicas of 1 million unique cDNA reads from the same blood draw were analyzed for two donors (one aged 18 to 30 and one aged 80 or older). The research as a whole found: The long-lived group showed more naive CD4+ T cells, fewer expanded clones and increased TCR diversity than the aged group, suggesting age selection. Because donor CMV infection status was unknown, age-related changes in expanded clonotypes were potentially confounded. Estimates of total diversity based on one million sequenced T cells were considered lower bounds and underestimates. Observed TCR beta diversity correlated strongly with the percentage of naive T cells measured by flow cytometry. As age increased, observed TCR beta diversity per million T cells dropped in a roughly linear way, and a significant reduction was already evident by age 40. Because profiling used bulk unsorted PBMCs, naive and antigen-experienced compartments could not be compared conclusively.

Systemically healthy Caucasian individuals from Russia, 35 to 50 in total and aged about 6 to 100 years, were included as donors. Each donor gave around 9 milliliters of peripheral blood, collected into EDTA-treated Vacutainer tubes. Ficoll-Paque density-gradient centrifugation was used to isolate PBMCs, with at least 6 million obtained per sample. Total RNA, at least 6 micrograms per sample, was extracted from PBMCs with Trizol reagent. For every donor, an aliquot of PBMCs went through flow cytometry to measure the percentages of naive CD45RAhigh/CD27high T cells. This clonotype was counted only a few times. Its specific antigen is unknown. Qualities for individual bases were not recorded, and no much larger clone is one base off. The library was obtained by 5' RACE. Sequencing instrument: Illumina HiSeq 2500. The second PCR ran for roughly 6 to 11 cycles and used a J-beta primer mix along with a sample-barcoded 5' primer. Each TCR beta cDNA molecule received a unique molecular identifier from a template-switch 5' adaptor carrying 12 random nucleotides. Each sample yielded at least 3 million CDR3-containing paired-end reads. The Mint cDNA synthesis kit, primed by a TRBC-specific oligonucleotide, was used to synthesize first-strand cDNA from all RNA. All cDNA was treated with uracil-DNA glycosylase and then went through a first 18-cycle PCR with the universal primers M1SS and BC2_uni_R. Regarding the original processing steps: For normalization, 1 million high-quality reads, each with a distinct molecular identifier, were randomly selected from each sample. Reads with shared molecular identifiers were discarded instead of being binned into consensus sequences. MiTCR, run with a Q25 quality threshold and the strictest error-elimination algorithm, handled CDR3 identification, clonotype clustering and error correction. Lower-bound total TCR beta diversity was estimated with a nonparametric unseen species model using Euler transformation. Starting from the raw public reads, TCRdb applied fastp trimming at Q25, assembled clones with MiXCR and retained in-frame beta chains. Each CDR3 protein appears once, grouped with its most common genes and DNA. TCRdb, rather than the study authors, made the V and J calls. Here the sample has 550,000 to 650,000 distinct CDR3 sequences; around a quarter occur a single time. The leading ten clones occupy over 3.5% of the sample.

V and J are truncated by 6 bases and 0 bases respectively, leaving an intervening sequence of 21 bases. Via the germline V gene, CDR1 is SNHLY and CDR2 FYNNEI. Measured from the cysteine to the phenylalanine, the CDR3 is 18 residues long. The DNA shown is the 54-base CDR3, in frame from base 1. This same sample was also taken into another study, of T cells of mothers and their children. Reported in the second study: Donors were nine systemically healthy Caucasian individuals: three mothers and their six children. cDNA synthesis used all of the extracted RNA, with around 1.4 ug of RNA in each 15 ul reaction. In the second PCR, the M1S primer introduced both the sample barcodes and 2-4 random nucleotides. Over 8 million TCR beta CDR3 reads came from each mother, compared with some 3 million reads from each child. In both related and unrelated pairs, thymic selection shapes the output of TCR recombination in a similar way, with inherited differences having only a minor effect. Normalized repertoire overlap was always found to be slightly, but never significantly, higher in related mother-child pairs than in unrelated mother-child pairs. Persistent microchimeric T cell clones were not detected, at a sensitivity of around 100 clones per million clonotypes. In the study, deep NGS was used to compare the TCR beta repertoires of mothers and children, and features distinguishing related mother-child pairs from unrelated individuals were sought. On average, the children were approximately 12 +/- 4 years old, while the mothers were approximately 40 +/- 4 years old. Libraries were sequenced on Illumina HiSeq 2000 with 100+100 nt paired-end reads after adapter ligation with NEBNext reagents. Mother and child libraries were prepared a month apart and sequenced in separate runs to prevent cross-contamination. For each donor, somewhere between 500,000 and 2,000,000 distinct TCR beta clonotypes were identified. Naive TCR beta clonotypes were estimated from low-frequency clonotypes matched to each donor's FACS-determined naive share, without sorting.

The sequence came from a boy between 2 and 15 years old in good health. The chain is made from TRBV2 and TRBJ2-4, with a weak D call of TRBD2 (7 bases match). The sequencing input was blood. The nucleotide sequence is TGTGCCAGCAGCGCAGTGGGAATCGCGGGGGCAGCCAAAAACATTCAGTACTTC. Its protein product is CASSAVGIAGAAKNIQYF.